The 18 T cell receptor beta chains reported below all come from one sample, sequenced in a study of patients and donors after allogeneic stem cell transplantation. In TCRdb, the RT-PCR reads were re-called with MiXCR into one record per CDR3 protein. Of about a million distinct CDR3 sequences listed, about a sixth were seen once; the top ten hold around 6%. Sequenced material: blood, either unsorted or a sorted T cell fraction (not recorded which). The receptors come from a human donor who was either an allogeneic HSCT recipient or a stem cell or donor lymphocyte infusion donor (not recorded which). It is not recorded whose cells these are; they may come from a transplant donor.

The rearrangement uses TRBV24-1 and TRBJ1-1; D uncertain. V lost 7 bases and J lost 3, with 14 bases in between. CDR3 length: 14 amino acids. Germline assignment: CDR1 KGHDR and CDR2 SFDVKD. This chain's CDR3 is CATRKTGTDTEAFF. DNA for the CDR3: TGTGCCACCAGGAAGACTGGCACTGACACTGAAGCTTTCTTT.

This clonotype was counted a few times. The rearrangement uses TRBV11-2 and TRBJ2-3; D is unresolved. Trimming removed 3 bases from V and 0 bases from J, with 19 bases in between. The germline V gene encodes CDR1 SGHAT and CDR2 FQNNGV. CDR3 size: 18 residues. In DNA form, the CDR3 reads TGTGCCAGCAGCTTCCTGCGAGACATAGGACCTAGCACAGATACGCAGTATTTT. Protein sequence: CASSFLRDIGPSTDTQYF.

This chain joins TRBV12-3 or TRBV12-4 and TRBJ1-1; TRBD1 agrees at 7 bases. The CDR3 covers 16 residues. The V segment lost 5 bases and the J segment 1 base; nucleotides outside the gene matches: 10. The CDR3 reads CASSAPRQGANTEAFF. The DNA for the CDR3 is TGTGCCAGCAGTGCCCCTCGACAGGGAGCGAACACTGAAGCTTTCTTT.

This chain uses TRBV4-3 with TRBJ2-2; 13 positions match TRBD2. Per germline, CDR1 LGHNA and CDR2 YSLEER. The CDR3 is 18 amino acids. V gave up 1 base and J gave up 2 bases; unmatched junction bases: 4. CDR3: CASSQGLAGGLNTGELFF. CDR3 bases: TGCGCCAGCAGCCAAGGACTAGCGGGGGGCCTAAACACCGGGGAGCTGTTTTTT.

The V and J genes are TRBV7-9 and TRBJ1-2; D gene uncertain. The CDR3 is made up of 13 amino acids. The V end lost 4 bases, the J end lost 5 bases, and 11 bases lay between the germline ends. Per the germline V gene, CDR1 is SEHNR and CDR2 is FQNEAQ (reference sequence). CDR3 in DNA: TGTGCCAGCAGCTCGCCGCAGGTTTATGGCTACACCTTC. Translating gives CASSSPQVYGYTF.

The chain's CDR3 is CASSSKRITEAFF. The CDR3 bases are TGTGCCAGCAGCTCGAAGAGGATAACTGAAGCTTTCTTT. This chain uses TRBV7-2 with TRBJ1-1; D unresolved. Germline CDR1 reads SGHTA; CDR2 reads FQGNSA. The V gene lost 4 bases and the J gene lost 5 bases, with 11 bases spanning the gap. This CDR3 is built from 13 residues.

This clonotype has only a few counts. The chain joins TRBV28 to TRBJ2-1; D gene uncertain. Trimming removed 2 bases at V and 0 bases at J, with 14 bases between. The germline gives CDR1 MDHEN, CDR2 SYDVKM. The CDR3 runs 17 residues. The DNA of the CDR3 is TGTGCCAGCAGTTTAATTGAGAGGATGAGCTCCTACAATGAGCAGTTCTTC. The encoded protein is CASSLIERMSSYNEQFF.

The V gene is TRBV15, the J gene TRBJ1-1, with D possibly being TRBD1 (6 bases). The CDR3 sequence is 15 residues long. V lost 0 bases and J lost 5, with 13 bases in between. Germline lookup yields CDR1 LNHNV and CDR2 YYDKDF (reference sequence). CDR3 sequence (DNA): TGTGCCACCAGCAGAGATCGGGGGGCGCGGACTGAAGCTTTCTTT. Translation gives CATSRDRGARTEAFF.

This sequence joins TRBV20-1 and TRBJ2-1; TRBD1 matches 10 bases. There are 15 residues in the CDR3. After removal of 5 bases from V and 3 bases from J, the junction contained 7 bases not matched to a gene. Germline CDR1 DFQATT, CDR2 SNEGSKA (reference sequence). The CDR3 DNA follows: TGCAGTGCTGCGGCCGGGACAGGGGTCTACAATGAGCAGTTCTTC. Protein: CSAAAGTGVYNEQFF.

This clonotype appeared a few times. The rearrangement links TRBV4-3 to TRBJ2-3, with D hard to call. CDR1 and CDR2 (germline): LGHNA, YSLEER. CDR3 size: 14 residues. The V end lost 0 bases, the J end lost 5 bases, and 9 bases lay between the germline ends. The CDR3 protein is CASSQDTAGDTQYF. CDR3 nucleotides: TGCGCCAGCAGCCAAGATACAGCAGGAGATACGCAGTATTTT.

The chain joins TRBV6-8 to TRBJ2-7; D may be TRBD2 (6 bases). V was cut by 6 bases and J by 7 bases, with 13 bases left in between. This CDR3 has 12 amino acids. CDR1 MNHGY and CDR2 SAAAGT come from the germline V gene. The CDR3 reads CASRTGLPEQYF. The CDR3 region has the DNA TGTGCCAGCAGGACGGGACTCCCTGAGCAGTACTTC.

This clonotype has just a few counts. The J gene is TRBJ2-7, the V gene TRBV24-1; perhaps TRBD2 as D (6 bases). Germline V gene sequence: CDR1 KGHDR, CDR2 SFDVKD. V lost 3 bases, J lost 2 bases, and 13 bases lay in between. This CDR3 contains 15 residues. CDR3 amino acids: CATSDGPTSTYEQYF. CDR3 in DNA: TGTGCCACCAGTGATGGGCCGACTAGTACCTACGAGCAGTACTTC.

In nucleotides, the CDR3 is TGTGCCAGCAGCCCACTCGCCGCAGGACAGGGCACCATATATTTT. As protein: CASSPLAAGQGTIYF. J is TRBJ1-3 and V is TRBV4-2; TRBD1 agrees at 8 bases. Germline values: CDR1 LGHNA, CDR2 YNFKEQ. Trimming cost V 4 bases and J 9 bases; bases outside gene matches: 11. The CDR3 is made up of 15 amino acids.

This clonotype came up a few times. The rearrangement uses TRBV7-9 and TRBJ2-5; 9 bases match TRBD2. CDR3 size: 15 residues. The germline gives CDR1 SEHNR, CDR2 FQNEAQ (reference sequence). The V segment lost 5 bases and the J segment 4 bases; nucleotides outside the gene matches: 8. CDR3 region: CASSPVWREGETQYF. The CDR3 DNA reads TGTGCCAGCAGCCCGGTGTGGCGGGAGGGAGAGACCCAGTACTTC.

This clonotype was seen a few times. V is TRBV20-1 and J is TRBJ1-5; 7 bases fit TRBD1. CDR3 length: 16 residues. V was pared by 0 bases and J by 1 base, with 6 bases of the junction left unmatched. Germline CDR1 and CDR2: DFQATT and SNEGSKA (reference sequence). CDR3 in DNA: TGCAGTGCTAGAGAAGGAGGGGGCGGGAGCAATCAGCCCCAGCATTTT. Its protein is CSAREGGGGSNQPQHF.

CDR3 nucleotides: TGTGCCAGCAGTCAAAGGGCCCCTCAGAGTAATGAGCAGTTCTTC. Protein product: CASSQRAPQSNEQFF. V and J are TRBV11-2 and TRBJ2-1; D is unclear. The CDR3 spans 15 residues. Germline CDR1 reads SGHAT; CDR2 reads FQNNGV. The V end was cut by 6 bases, the J end by 7 bases, with 19 bases between.

The V call is TRBV12-3 or TRBV12-4, the J call TRBJ2-4; 10 bases are shared with TRBD1. J gave up 15 bases and V 5 bases, and 4 bases lay outside the gene matches. CDR3 length: 11 amino acids. CDR3 sequence reads: CASSHGQGGYF. For the CDR3, the DNA is TGTGCCAGCAGTCATGGACAGGGGGGGTACTTC.

This clonotype was found a few times. V is TRBV10-3 and J is TRBJ1-2; D possibly corresponds to TRBD1 (5 bases). The CDR3 loop spans 13 amino acids. The V gene's germline CDR1 is ENHRY and CDR2 SYGVKD. The V and J ends lost 5 bases and 7 bases respectively, with 14 bases between them. The CDR3 spells CAISTGTNGGYTF. In DNA, the CDR3 is TGTGCCATCAGTACCGGGACGAACGGTGGCTACACCTTC.